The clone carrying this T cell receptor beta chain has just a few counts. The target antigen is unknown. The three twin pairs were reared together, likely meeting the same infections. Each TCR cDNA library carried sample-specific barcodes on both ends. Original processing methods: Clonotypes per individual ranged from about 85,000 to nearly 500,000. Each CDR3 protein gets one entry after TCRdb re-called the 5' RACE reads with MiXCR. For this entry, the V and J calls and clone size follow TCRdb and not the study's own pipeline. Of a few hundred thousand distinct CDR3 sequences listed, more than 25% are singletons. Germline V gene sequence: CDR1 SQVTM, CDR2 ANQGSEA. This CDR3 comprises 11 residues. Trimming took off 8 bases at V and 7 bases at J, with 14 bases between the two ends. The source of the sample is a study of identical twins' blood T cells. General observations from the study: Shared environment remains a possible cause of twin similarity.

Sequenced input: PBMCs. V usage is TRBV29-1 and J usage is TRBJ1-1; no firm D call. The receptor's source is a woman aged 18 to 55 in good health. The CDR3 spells CSLRRTDEAFF. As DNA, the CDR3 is TGCAGCCTTCGACGGACCGATGAAGCTTTCTTT.